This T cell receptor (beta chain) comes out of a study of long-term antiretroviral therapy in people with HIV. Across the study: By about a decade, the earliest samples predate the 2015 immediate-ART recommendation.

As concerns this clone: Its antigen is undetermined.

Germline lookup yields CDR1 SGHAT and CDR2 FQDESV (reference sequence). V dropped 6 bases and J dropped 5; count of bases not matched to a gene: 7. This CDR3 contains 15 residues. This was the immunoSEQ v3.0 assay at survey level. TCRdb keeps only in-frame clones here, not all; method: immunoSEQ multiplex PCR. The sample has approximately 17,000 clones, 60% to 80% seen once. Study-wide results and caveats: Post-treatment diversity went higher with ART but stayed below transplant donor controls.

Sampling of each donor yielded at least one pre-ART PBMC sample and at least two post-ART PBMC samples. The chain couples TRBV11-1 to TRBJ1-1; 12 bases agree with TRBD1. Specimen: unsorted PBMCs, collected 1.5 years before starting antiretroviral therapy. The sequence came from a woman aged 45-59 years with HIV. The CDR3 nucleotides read TGTGCCAGCAGGAGCCGGGACAGGGGGCGGACTGAAGCTTTCTTT. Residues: CASRSRDRGRTEAFF.